These T cell receptor beta chains were read from a single sample in a study of Graves' ophthalmopathy and Graves' hyperthyroidism. TCRdb independently ran MiXCR on the multiplex PCR reads; one entry per CDR3 protein. Of over a million distinct CDR3 sequences listed, less than 45% are singletons. Material for sequencing was peripheral blood or thyroid tissue (not recorded which). The receptors here all came from an adult man with Graves' hyperthyroidism. Each CDR3 is given with its conserved first and last residue. D genes are given only for firm matches. Only part of the rows carry a size: once, few, many, or a class if the clone is expanded.

TRBJ2-5,many,.,TRBV20-1,TGCAGTGCTAGAGATCTCGGACAGTCTGCCGTTGCTGAGTACTTC,CSARDLGQSAVAEYF
TRBJ2-7,.,.,TRBV7-2,TGTGCCAGCAGCCAACGGGCAGGGCCCCCCTACGAGCAGTACTTC,CASSQRAGPPYEQYF
TRBJ2-6,many,.,TRBV29-1,TGCAGCGTCAGAAGCTCTGGGGCCAACGTCCTGACTTTC,CSVRSSGANVLTF
TRBJ2-7,many,.,TRBV19,TGTGCCAGTAGCGAGGGGGGATCCGAGGGGGAGCAGTACTTC,CASSEGGSEGEQYF
TRBJ2-2,many,TRBD1,TRBV19,TGTGCCAGTACCTTTCACGGTGACAGGGCCATCGCCGGGGAGCTGTTTTTT,CASTFHGDRAIAGELFF
TRBJ2-7,.,TRBD2,TRBV4-1,TGCGCCAGCAGCAAACGGGGGGTTCCAGCTTACGAGCAGTACTTC,CASSKRGVPAYEQYF
TRBJ1-2,many,.,TRBV7-2,TGTGCCAGCAGAGGTGTGAACTATGGCTACACCTTC,CASRGVNYGYTF
TRBJ1-6,many,.,TRBV7-8,TGTGCCAGCAGCTGGGGAGGTGGTCCGGGTAATTCACCCCTCCACTTT,CASSWGGGPGNSPLHF
TRBJ1-5,many,.,TRBV20-1,TGCAGTGCTAGTTCCCACCTAGATGGATATCAGCCCCAGCATTTT,CSASSHLDGYQPQHF
TRBJ2-7,few,TRBD1,TRBV5-8,TGTGCCAGCAGCCAAGAGGGGGCCGGGGATGAGCAGTACTTC,CASSQEGAGDEQYF
TRBJ1-1,many,.,TRBV19,TGTGCCAGTAGGCAGGGAAAGGCCACTGAAGCTTTCTTT,CASRQGKATEAFF
TRBJ1-1,.,.,TRBV25-1,TGTGCCAGCAGTGAATTCCCGGGGCGGGGTACTGAAGCTTTCTTT,CASSEFPGRGTEAFF
TRBJ1-1,.,.,TRBV29-1,TGCAGCGTTGCTTCCAGGAACACTGAAGCTTTCTTT,CSVASRNTEAFF
TRBJ1-2,many,TRBD1,TRBV5-1,TGCGCCAGCAGCCCGGGACAGAGATATGGCTACACCTTC,CASSPGQRYGYTF
TRBJ2-7,many,TRBD2,TRBV5-1,TGCGCCAGCAGCTTGGCCGCACTAGCGGGACGCGAGCAGTACTTC,CASSLAALAGREQYF
TRBJ2-3,few,TRBD2,TRBV2,TGTGCCAGCAGTGCGGGACTAGCGGCAGATACGCAGTATTTT,CASSAGLAADTQYF
TRBJ2-2,many,.,TRBV19,TGTGCCAGTAGTATTCTAGCCTCACCGGACACCGGGGAGCTGTTTTTT,CASSILASPDTGELFF
TRBJ2-7,.,.,TRBV29-1,TGCAGCGTTGAGGGTGGAATCTACGAGCAGTACTTC,CSVEGGIYEQYF
TRBJ2-7,few,TRBD2,TRBV6-5,TGTGCCAGCAGTGAAGGACTAGCGGGAAGTTACGAGCAGTACTTC,CASSEGLAGSYEQYF
TRBJ1-5,few,TRBD1,TRBV6-2/TRBV6-3,TGTGCCAGCAGCCAAGGACAGGGGGCGTTTTTGGATCAGCCCCAGCATTTT,CASSQGQGAFLDQPQHF
TRBJ2-7,many,TRBD1,TRBV13,TGTGCCACCGACAGGGGCTTCTACGAGCAGTACTTC,CATDRGFYEQYF
TRBJ2-7,few,.,TRBV20-1,TGCAGTGCTCCCTCAAGTCGGGGGCGACCCTCCTACGAGCAGTACTTC,CSAPSSRGRPSYEQYF
TRBJ1-2,many,.,TRBV24-1,TGTGCCACCAGCGCCGGGACCGCTAACTATGGCTACACCTTC,CATSAGTANYGYTF
TRBJ2-2,many,.,TRBV24-1,TGTGCCACCAGGACAGGGGAGCGGGGCACCGGGGAGCTGTTTTTT,CATRTGERGTGELFF
TRBJ2-7,many,TRBD2,TRBV29-1,TGCAGCGTTGTAACTGCGGGAGGGATCTACTTC,CSVVTAGGIYF
TRBJ1-2,.,.,TRBV29-1,TGCAGCGTGCCCCTTCGGGGAAACTATGGCTACACCTTC,CSVPLRGNYGYTF
TRBJ2-2,.,.,TRBV7-2,TGTGCCAGCAGCTTAGGTACGAGTCGGGGAACCGGGGAGCTGTTTTTT,CASSLGTSRGTGELFF
TRBJ1-3,.,.,TRBV12-3/TRBV12-4,TGTGCCAGCAGTTTTGGGGGGGCTTTAGGAAACACCATATATTTT,CASSFGGALGNTIYF
TRBJ1-1,.,.,TRBV19,TGTGCCAGTGCTAGAGTAGGGGTTGAAGCTTTCTTT,CASARVGVEAFF
TRBJ2-7,.,.,TRBV5-4,TGTGCCAGCAGCTTGGACGCCGGGAGCGCCAAATTC,CASSLDAGSAKF
TRBJ1-3,many,TRBD1,TRBV29-1,TGCAGCGTAGCGACAGGGTCTTTTGGAAACACCATATATTTT,CSVATGSFGNTIYF
TRBJ1-1,many,.,TRBV7-2,TGTGCCAGCAGCTTAGAGTCAAGGACGGGTGAAGCTTTCTTT,CASSLESRTGEAFF
TRBJ1-6,.,TRBD1,TRBV10-3,TGTGCCATCAGCCCGACTAGCGGGACAGAGACACTCCACTTT,CAISPTSGTETLHF
TRBJ1-6,.,TRBD1,TRBV9,TGTGCCAGCAGCGCGGGACAGGGAGTCAGTTCACCCCTCCACTTT,CASSAGQGVSSPLHF
TRBJ2-2,.,.,TRBV19,TGTGCCAGTAGTATTTTCCCAGACGTGAACACCGGGGAGCTGTTTTTT,CASSIFPDVNTGELFF
TRBJ1-5,.,.,TRBV12-3/TRBV12-4,TGTGCCAGCAGTTTGGTCGGGCGGAATCAGCCCCAGCATTTT,CASSLVGRNQPQHF
TRBJ2-7,.,.,TRBV6-5,TGTGCCAGCAGTTACTTCCCGGCCTACGAGCAGTACTTC,CASSYFPAYEQYF
TRBJ1-1,many,.,TRBV10-2,TGCGCCAGCAGTGAGTCAGGGTTTGAGGCTGAAGCTTTCTTT,CASSESGFEAEAFF
TRBJ2-7,.,.,TRBV5-4,TGTGCCAGCAGCACCGGGACTCGCGGGGACGAGCAGTACTTC,CASSTGTRGDEQYF
TRBJ2-7,few,TRBD2,TRBV7-8,TGTGCCAGCAGCTTACTAGCGGGAGATTTGGGCGAGCAGTACTTC,CASSLLAGDLGEQYF